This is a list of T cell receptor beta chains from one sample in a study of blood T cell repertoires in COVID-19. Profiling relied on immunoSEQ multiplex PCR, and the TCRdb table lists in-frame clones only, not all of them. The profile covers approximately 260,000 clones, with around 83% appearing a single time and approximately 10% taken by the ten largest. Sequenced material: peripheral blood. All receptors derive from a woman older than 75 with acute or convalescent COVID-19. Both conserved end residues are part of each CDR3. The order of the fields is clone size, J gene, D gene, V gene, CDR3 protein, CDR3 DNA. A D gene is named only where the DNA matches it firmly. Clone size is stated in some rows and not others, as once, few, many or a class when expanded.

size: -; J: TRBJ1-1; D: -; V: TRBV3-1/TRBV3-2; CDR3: CASSFQGTEAFF; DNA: TGTGCCAGCAGTTTCCAGGGAACTGAAGCTTTCTTT
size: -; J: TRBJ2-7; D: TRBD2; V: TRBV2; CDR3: CASSAGLAGGYEQYF; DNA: TGTGCCAGCAGTGCAGGACTAGCGGGGGGTTACGAGCAGTACTTC
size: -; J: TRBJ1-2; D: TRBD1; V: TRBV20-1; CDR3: CSASDPGTESLYGYTF; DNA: TGCAGTGCTAGTGACCCGGGGACAGAATCTCTATATGGCTACACCTTC
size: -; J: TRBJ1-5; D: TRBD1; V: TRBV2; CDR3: CASSEEGRGNQPQHF; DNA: TGTGCCAGCAGTGAGGAAGGCAGGGGGAATCAGCCCCAGCATTTT
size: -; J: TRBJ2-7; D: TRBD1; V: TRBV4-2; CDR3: CASSRRQGRTPDYEQYF; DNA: TGTGCCAGCAGCCGCCGACAGGGACGAACTCCCGACTACGAGCAGTACTTC
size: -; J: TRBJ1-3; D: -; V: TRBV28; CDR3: CASIHGGSGNTIYF; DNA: TGTGCCAGCATCCACGGAGGGTCTGGAAACACCATATATTTT
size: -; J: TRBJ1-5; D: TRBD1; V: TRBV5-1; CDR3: CASSLEGGGNQPQHF; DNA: TGCGCCAGCAGCTTGGAAGGGGGCGGTAATCAGCCCCAGCATTTT
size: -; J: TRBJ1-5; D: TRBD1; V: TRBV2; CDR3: CASSPDRGGGNQPQHF; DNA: TGTGCCAGCAGTCCTGACAGGGGTGGTGGCAATCAGCCCCAGCATTTT
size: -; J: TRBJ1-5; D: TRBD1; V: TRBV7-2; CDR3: CASSLRGGGQPQHF; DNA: TGTGCCAGCAGCTTAAGAGGGGGCGGTCAGCCCCAGCATTTT
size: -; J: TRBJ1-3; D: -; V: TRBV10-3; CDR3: CAISLQGIRAVDTIYF; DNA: TGTGCCATCAGTCTTCAGGGGATTAGAGCGGTTGACACCATATATTTT
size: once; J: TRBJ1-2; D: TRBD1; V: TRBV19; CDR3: CASSKGQSYGYTF; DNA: TGTGCCAGTAGCAAGGGACAGAGCTATGGCTACACCTTC
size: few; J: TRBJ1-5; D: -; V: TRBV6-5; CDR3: CASHTQGNQPQHF; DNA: TGTGCCAGTCACACGCAGGGTAATCAGCCCCAGCATTTT
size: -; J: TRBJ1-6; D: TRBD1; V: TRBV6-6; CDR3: CASSYSRLGTASSYNSPLHF; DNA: TGTGCCAGCAGCTACTCCCGGCTCGGGACAGCAAGCTCCTATAATTCACCCCTCCACTTT
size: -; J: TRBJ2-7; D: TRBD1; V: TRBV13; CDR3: CASSLRDRGVYEQYF; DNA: TGTGCCAGCAGCTTACGGGACAGGGGTGTATACGAGCAGTACTTC
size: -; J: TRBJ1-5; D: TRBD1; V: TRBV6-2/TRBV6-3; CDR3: CASSYLHRGGNQPQHF; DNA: TGTGCCAGCAGTTATTTACACAGGGGAGGCAATCAGCCCCAGCATTTT
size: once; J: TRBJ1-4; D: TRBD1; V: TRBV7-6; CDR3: CASSLDLALGQLNEKLFF; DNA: TGTGCCAGCAGCTTAGATTTGGCGCTGGGACAGCTTAATGAAAAACTGTTTTTT
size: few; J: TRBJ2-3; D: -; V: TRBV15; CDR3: CATSRSTDTQYF; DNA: TGTGCCACCAGCAGGAGCACGGATACGCAGTATTTT
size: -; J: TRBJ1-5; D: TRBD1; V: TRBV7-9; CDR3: CASSLATGDQPQHF; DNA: TGTGCCAGCAGCTTAGCGACAGGGGATCAGCCCCAGCATTTT
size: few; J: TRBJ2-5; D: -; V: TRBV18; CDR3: CASSPVGGETQYF; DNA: TGTGCCAGCTCACCAGTCGGCGGCGAGACCCAGTACTTC
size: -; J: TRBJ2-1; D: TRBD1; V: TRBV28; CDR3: CASSTRQGATVMDEQFF; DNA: TGTGCCAGCAGCACCAGACAGGGAGCCACCGTTATGGATGAGCAGTTCTTC
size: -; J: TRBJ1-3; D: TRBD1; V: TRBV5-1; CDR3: CASSVHGTGGEGDLGNTIYF; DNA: TGCGCCAGCAGCGTCCACGGGACAGGGGGAGAGGGAGACCTTGGAAACACCATATATTTT
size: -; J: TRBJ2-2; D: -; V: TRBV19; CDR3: CASSKTGAPNTGELFF; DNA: TGTGCCAGTAGTAAGACAGGAGCTCCGAACACCGGGGAGCTGTTTTTT
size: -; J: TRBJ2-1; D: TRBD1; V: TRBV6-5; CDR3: CASSRQGTYNEQFF; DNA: TGTGCCAGCAGTCGACAGGGAACCTACAATGAGCAGTTCTTC
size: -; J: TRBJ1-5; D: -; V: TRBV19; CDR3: CASSIRRAGRSNQPQHF; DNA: TGTGCCAGTAGTATAAGAAGGGCGGGCAGGAGCAATCAGCCCCAGCATTTT
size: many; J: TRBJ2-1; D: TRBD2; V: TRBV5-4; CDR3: CASSISGGAVEQFF; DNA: TGTGCCAGCAGCATAAGCGGGGGGGCTGTTGAGCAGTTCTTC
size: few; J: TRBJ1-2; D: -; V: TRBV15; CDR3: CATSRDAVNYGYTF; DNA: TGTGCCACCAGCAGAGATGCGGTTAACTATGGCTACACCTTC
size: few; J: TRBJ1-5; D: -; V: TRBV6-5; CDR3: CASTRDFNQPQHF; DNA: TGTGCCAGCACCCGGGACTTCAATCAGCCCCAGCATTTT
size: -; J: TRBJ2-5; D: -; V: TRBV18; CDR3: CASSPPSGYETQYF; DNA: TGTGCCAGCTCACCACCGTCCGGGTACGAGACCCAGTACTTC
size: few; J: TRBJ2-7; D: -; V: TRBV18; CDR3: CASSPPGGVRGEQYF; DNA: TGTGCCAGCTCACCACCCGGCGGAGTCAGGGGCGAGCAGTACTTC
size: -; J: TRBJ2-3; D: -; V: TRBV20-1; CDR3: CSASVTGADTQYF; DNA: TGCAGTGCTAGTGTGACGGGAGCAGATACGCAGTATTTT
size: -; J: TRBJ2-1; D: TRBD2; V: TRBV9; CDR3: CASSIRGDSYNEQFF; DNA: TGTGCCAGCAGCATACGGGGGGACTCCTACAATGAGCAGTTCTTC
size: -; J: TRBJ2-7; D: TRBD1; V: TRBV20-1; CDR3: CSAPDRDQQYF; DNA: TGCAGTGCCCCCGACAGGGATCAGCAGTACTTC
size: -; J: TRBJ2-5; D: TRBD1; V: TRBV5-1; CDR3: CASSVPLTGTGGGGAETQYF; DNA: TGCGCCAGCAGCGTCCCCCTCACCGGGACAGGGGGCGGTGGGGCAGAGACCCAGTACTTC
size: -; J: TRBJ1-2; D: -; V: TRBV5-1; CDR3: CASSLDGANYGYTF; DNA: TGCGCCAGCAGCTTGGATGGAGCTAACTATGGCTACACCTTC
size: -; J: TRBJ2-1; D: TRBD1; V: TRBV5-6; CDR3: CASSFRRDSGDEQFF; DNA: TGTGCCAGCAGCTTCCGCCGGGACAGTGGCGATGAGCAGTTCTTC
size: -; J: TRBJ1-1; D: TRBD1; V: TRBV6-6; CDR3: CASSRQGEAFF; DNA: TGTGCCAGCAGTCGACAGGGTGAAGCTTTCTTT
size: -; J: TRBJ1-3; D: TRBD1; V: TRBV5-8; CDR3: CASSAFDRVSGNTIYF; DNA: TGTGCCAGCAGCGCCTTTGACAGGGTCTCTGGAAACACCATATATTTT
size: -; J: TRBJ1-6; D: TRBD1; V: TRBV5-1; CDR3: CASHETGDSPLHF; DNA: TGCGCCAGCCATGAGACAGGGGATTCACCCCTCCACTTT
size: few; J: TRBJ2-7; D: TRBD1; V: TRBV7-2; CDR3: CASSIRQGAYEQYF; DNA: TGTGCCAGCAGCATCCGACAGGGGGCCTACGAGCAGTACTTC
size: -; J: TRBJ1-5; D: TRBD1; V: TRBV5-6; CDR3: CASSSTGVGNQPQHF; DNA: TGTGCCAGCAGCTCCACAGGGGTGGGCAATCAGCCCCAGCATTTT
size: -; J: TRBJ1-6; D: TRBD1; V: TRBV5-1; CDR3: CASPAVGQGAVFGNSPLHF; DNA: TGCGCCAGCCCGGCTGTGGGACAGGGGGCGGTCTTTGGAAATTCACCCCTCCACTTT
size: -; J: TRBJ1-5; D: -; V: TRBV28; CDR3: CASSSGDQPQHF; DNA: TGTGCCAGCAGCTCCGGAGATCAGCCCCAGCATTTT
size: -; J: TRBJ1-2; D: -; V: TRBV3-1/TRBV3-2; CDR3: CASSQGGEDGYTF; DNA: TGTGCCAGCAGCCAAGGGGGGGAGGATGGCTACACCTTC
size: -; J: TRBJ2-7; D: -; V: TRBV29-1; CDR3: CSVEVGAGGNPYEQYF; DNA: TGCAGCGTTGAAGTTGGGGCAGGGGGGAATCCCTACGAGCAGTACTTC
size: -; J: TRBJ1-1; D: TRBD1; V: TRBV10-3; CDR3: CAISESTGGTEAFF; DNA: TGTGCCATCAGTGAGTCAACAGGGGGGACTGAAGCTTTCTTT
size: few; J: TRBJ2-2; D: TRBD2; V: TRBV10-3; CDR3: CAINGGGPTGELFF; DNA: TGTGCCATCAACGGGGGGGGCCCCACCGGGGAGCTGTTTTTT
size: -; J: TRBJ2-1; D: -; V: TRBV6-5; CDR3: CASSYRLDTNEQFF; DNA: TGTGCCAGCAGTTACCGCCTCGACACCAATGAGCAGTTCTTC
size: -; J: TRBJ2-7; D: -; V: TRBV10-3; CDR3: CAISVNQGGYEQYF; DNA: TGTGCCATCAGCGTAAACCAGGGGGGATACGAGCAGTACTTC
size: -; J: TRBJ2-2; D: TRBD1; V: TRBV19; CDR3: CASKTRSRDRWTGELFF; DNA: TGTGCCAGCAAAACGCGATCCCGGGACAGGTGGACCGGGGAGCTGTTTTTT
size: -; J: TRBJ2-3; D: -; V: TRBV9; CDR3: CASSVGRVGLSGLDTQYF; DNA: TGTGCCAGCAGCGTAGGACGGGTAGGACTTAGCGGACTAGATACGCAGTATTTT
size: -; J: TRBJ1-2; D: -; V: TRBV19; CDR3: CASSISGPLGYTF; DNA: TGTGCCAGTAGTATCTCCGGTCCACTTGGCTACACCTTC
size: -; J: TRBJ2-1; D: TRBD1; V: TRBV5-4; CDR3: CASSYPPQGNEQFF; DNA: TGTGCCAGCAGCTACCCTCCACAGGGGAATGAGCAGTTCTTC
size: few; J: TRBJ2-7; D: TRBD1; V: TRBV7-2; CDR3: CASSPTGGPYEQYF; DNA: TGTGCCAGCAGCCCGACAGGGGGCCCATACGAGCAGTACTTC
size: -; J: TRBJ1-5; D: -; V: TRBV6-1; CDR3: CASSEGFYLENSNQPQHF; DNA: TGTGCCAGCAGTGAAGGATTTTACTTAGAAAATAGCAATCAGCCCCAGCATTTT
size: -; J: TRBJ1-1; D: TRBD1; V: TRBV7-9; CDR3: CASNRGTGVNTEAFF; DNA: TGTGCCAGCAACAGGGGGACAGGGGTGAACACTGAAGCTTTCTTT
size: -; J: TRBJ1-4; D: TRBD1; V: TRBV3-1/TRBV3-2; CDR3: CACGMTGVLNGEKLFF; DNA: TGTGCCTGCGGGATGACAGGGGTCCTCAACGGGGAAAAACTGTTTTTT
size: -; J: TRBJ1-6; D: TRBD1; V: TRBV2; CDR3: CASSPPTGTNSPLHF; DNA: TGTGCCAGCAGTCCCCCGACAGGGACAAATTCACCCCTCCACTTT